The sequence of this T cell receptor beta chain was determined in a study of blood T cell repertoires in COVID-19. The overall study: Nucleic acid was either cDNA or gDNA, and it came from T cells, B-cell-depleted T cells, or PBMCs.

The CDR3 sequence is 15 residues long. The germline gives CDR1 MNHEY, CDR2 SVGAGI. The J segment lost 0 bases and the V segment lost 7 bases, leaving 4 bases of the junction unmatched. The assay was immunoSEQ multiplex PCR, and TCRdb's table has in-frame clones only and misses some. The sample consists of about 120,000 clones, more than 70% of them appearing once. This TCR came from a man between 60 and 75 years old with acute or convalescent COVID-19. Source material: peripheral blood. V gene TRBV6-5 combines with J gene TRBJ1-4; 8 bases match TRBD1. CDR3 nucleotides: TGTGCCAGCACCGAACAGGGGGCAACTAATGAAAAACTGTTTTTT. Translated: CASTEQGATNEKLFF.